This T cell receptor (beta chain) was documented in a study of cytomegalovirus exposure and HLA in healthy donors. Study outcomes and limitations: Using a false discovery rate of 0.05, a later analysis showed that some 16,000 TCR beta sequences were associated with HLA alleles.

A note on this clone: The antigen is undetermined. The junction does not match germline at one end; this may be a read error. This specimen includes other DNA sequences encoding the same CDR3.

There are 14 residues in the CDR3. Germline CDR1 SNHLY, CDR2 FYNNEI. Researchers ran the PCR with 60 Vbeta and 13 Jbeta primers. Clones were read by immunoSEQ multiplex PCR, and TCRdb kept only the in-frame ones, dropping some. The repertoire holds tens of thousands of clones, roughly 80% seen once, with roughly 4.5% in the top ten. This chain uses TRBV2 with TRBJ1-5, with D possibly being TRBD1 (5 bases). This receptor was taken from a young man in good health and CMV-seronegative. Sequencing was performed on PBMCs. This CDR3 is CASRRGNSNQPQHF. The CDR3 coding sequence is TGTGCTAGCAGACGGGGGAATAGCAATCAGCCCCAGCATTTT.